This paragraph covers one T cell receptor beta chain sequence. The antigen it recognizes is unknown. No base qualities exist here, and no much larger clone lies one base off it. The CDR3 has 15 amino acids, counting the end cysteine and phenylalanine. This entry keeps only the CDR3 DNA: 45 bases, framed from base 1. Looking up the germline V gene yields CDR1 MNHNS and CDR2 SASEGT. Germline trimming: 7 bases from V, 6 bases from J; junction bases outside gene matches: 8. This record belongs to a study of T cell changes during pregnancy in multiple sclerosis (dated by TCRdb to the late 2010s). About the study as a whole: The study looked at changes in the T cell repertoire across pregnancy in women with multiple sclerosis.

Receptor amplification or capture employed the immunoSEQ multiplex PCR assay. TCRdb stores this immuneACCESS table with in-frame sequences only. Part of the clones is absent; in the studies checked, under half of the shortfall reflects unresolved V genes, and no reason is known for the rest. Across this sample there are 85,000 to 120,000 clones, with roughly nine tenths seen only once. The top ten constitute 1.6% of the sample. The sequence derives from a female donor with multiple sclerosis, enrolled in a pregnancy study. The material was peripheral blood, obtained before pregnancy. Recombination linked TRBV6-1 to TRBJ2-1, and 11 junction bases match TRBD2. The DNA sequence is TGTGCCAGCACTCAATTAGCGGGGGGGAGCAATGAGCAGTTCTTC. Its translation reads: CASTQLAGGSNEQFF.